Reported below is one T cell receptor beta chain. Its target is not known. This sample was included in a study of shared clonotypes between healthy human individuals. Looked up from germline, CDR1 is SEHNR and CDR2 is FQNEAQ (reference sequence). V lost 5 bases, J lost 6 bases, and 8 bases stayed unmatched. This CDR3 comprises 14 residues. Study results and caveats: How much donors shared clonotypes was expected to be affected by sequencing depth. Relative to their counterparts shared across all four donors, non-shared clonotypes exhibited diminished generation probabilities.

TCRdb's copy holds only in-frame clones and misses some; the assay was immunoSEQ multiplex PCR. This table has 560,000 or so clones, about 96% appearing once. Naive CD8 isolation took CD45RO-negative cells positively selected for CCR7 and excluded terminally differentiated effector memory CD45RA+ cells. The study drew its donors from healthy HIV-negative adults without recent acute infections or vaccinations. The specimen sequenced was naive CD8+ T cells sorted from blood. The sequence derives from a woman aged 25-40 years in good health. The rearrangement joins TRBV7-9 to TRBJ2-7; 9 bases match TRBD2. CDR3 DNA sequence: TGTGCCAGCAGCCGGGGGACTAGCTATTCCGAGCAGTACTTC. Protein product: CASSRGTSYSEQYF. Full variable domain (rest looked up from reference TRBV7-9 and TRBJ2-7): DTGVSQNPRHKITKRGQNVTFRCDPISEHNRLYWYRQTLGQGPEFLTYFQNEAQLEKSRLLSDRFSAERPKGSFSTLEIQRTEQGDSAMYLCASSRGTSYSEQYFGPGTRLTVT.